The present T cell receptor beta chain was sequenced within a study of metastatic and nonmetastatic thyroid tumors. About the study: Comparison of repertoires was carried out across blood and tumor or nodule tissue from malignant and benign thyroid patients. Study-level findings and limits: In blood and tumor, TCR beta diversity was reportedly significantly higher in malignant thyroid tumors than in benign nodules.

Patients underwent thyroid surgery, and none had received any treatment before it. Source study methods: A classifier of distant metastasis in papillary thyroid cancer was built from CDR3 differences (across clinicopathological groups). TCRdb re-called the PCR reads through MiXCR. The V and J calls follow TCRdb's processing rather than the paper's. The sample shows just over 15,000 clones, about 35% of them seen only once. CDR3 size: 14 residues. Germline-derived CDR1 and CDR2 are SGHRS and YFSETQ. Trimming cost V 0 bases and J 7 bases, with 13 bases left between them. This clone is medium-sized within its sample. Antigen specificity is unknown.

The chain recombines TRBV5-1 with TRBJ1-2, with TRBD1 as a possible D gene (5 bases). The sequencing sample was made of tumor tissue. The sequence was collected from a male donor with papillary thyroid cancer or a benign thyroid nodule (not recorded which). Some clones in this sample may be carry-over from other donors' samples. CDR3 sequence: CASSLDRGLAGYTF. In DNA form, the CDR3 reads TGCGCCAGCAGCTTGGATAGGGGACTAGCTGGCTACACCTTC.